Listed below are T cell receptor beta chains from one sample, sequenced in a study of OX40 agonist ivuxolimab in advanced cancers. Clones were sequenced by immunoSEQ multiplex PCR, and TCRdb holds only the in-frame ones, with some missing. The top ten clones hold more than 3% of a sample with about 62,000 clones, around 84% of them seen once. The sample was CD4+ or CD8+ T cells sorted from blood, taken in a trial of the OX40 agonist ivuxolimab. The receptor source for this set is an adult with an advanced solid tumor such as melanoma, head and neck, liver or kidney cancer. The CDR3 runs from the conserved cysteine through the conserved F or W. A D gene is named only where the DNA matches it firmly. Part of the rows lack a size; the others show once, few, many or a class for expanded clones.

v_call	clone_size	d_call	j_call	cdr3_aa	cdr3_nt
TRBV7-9	NA	TRBD1	TRBJ2-7	CASSTGDSYEQYF	TGTGCCAGCAGCACAGGGGACTCCTACGAGCAGTACTTC
TRBV5-5	NA	NA	TRBJ2-7	CASSFEAGSYEQYF	TGTGCCAGCAGCTTCGAGGCGGGATCCTACGAGCAGTACTTC
TRBV9	NA	TRBD1	TRBJ2-5	CASSIGTGKGETQYF	TGTGCCAGCAGCATTGGGACAGGTAAAGGGGAGACCCAGTACTTC
TRBV11-2	NA	NA	TRBJ2-2	CASSLDRTGELFF	TGTGCCAGCAGCTTAGATCGCACCGGGGAGCTGTTTTTT
TRBV7-6	once	TRBD1	TRBJ1-1	CASSKIPTGVDTEAFF	TGTGCCAGCAGCAAAATCCCGACAGGGGTGGACACTGAAGCTTTCTTT
TRBV5-1	few	NA	TRBJ2-3	CASSLETSRTDTQYF	TGCGCCAGCAGCTTGGAGACTAGTCGCACAGATACGCAGTATTTT
TRBV19	NA	TRBD1	TRBJ2-7	CASSISGSTGAYEQYF	TGTGCCAGTAGTATCTCGGGATCTACAGGGGCCTACGAGCAGTACTTC
TRBV18	NA	TRBD1	TRBJ1-6	CASSPVTGGGSYNSPLHF	TGTGCCAGCTCACCAGTGACAGGGGGGGGCTCCTATAATTCACCCCTCCACTTT
TRBV2	few	TRBD2	TRBJ2-1	CASSAYSGVGEQFF	TGTGCCAGCAGTGCCTATAGCGGGGTTGGTGAGCAGTTCTTC
TRBV9	few	NA	TRBJ2-5	CASSASGQPRETQYF	TGTGCCAGCAGCGCCTCGGGACAACCCAGAGAGACCCAGTACTTC
TRBV11-3	NA	NA	TRBJ1-4	CASSLTGPNEKLFF	TGTGCCAGCAGCTTGACAGGTCCTAATGAAAAACTGTTTTTT
TRBV5-6	NA	TRBD1	TRBJ2-5	CASSVTGAQETQYF	TGTGCCAGCAGCGTAACAGGGGCCCAAGAGACCCAGTACTTC
TRBV15	NA	TRBD1	TRBJ1-6	CATSRDRGEDSPLHF	TGTGCCACCAGCAGGGACAGGGGTGAGGATTCACCCCTCCACTTT
TRBV7-9	NA	TRBD2	TRBJ2-7	CASSGTGGIYEQYF	TGTGCCAGCAGCGGGACGGGAGGTATCTACGAGCAGTACTTC
TRBV2	few	TRBD1	TRBJ1-2	CASSEQGDYGYTF	TGTGCCAGCAGTGAACAGGGGGACTATGGCTACACCTTC
TRBV6-1	few	TRBD1	TRBJ2-7	CASLRQGKDEQYF	TGTGCCAGCCTTCGACAGGGAAAAGACGAGCAGTACTTC
TRBV11-3	NA	TRBD2	TRBJ2-3	CASSLTGGVKADTQYF	TGTGCCAGCAGCCTCACGGGGGGGGTCAAGGCAGATACGCAGTATTTT
TRBV2	NA	NA	TRBJ2-2	CASSEAQGHGELFF	TGTGCCAGCAGTGAAGCCCAGGGACACGGGGAGCTGTTTTTT
TRBV7-3	NA	NA	TRBJ2-5	CASSLNAQETQYF	TGTGCCAGCAGCTTAAACGCCCAAGAGACCCAGTACTTC
TRBV19	NA	TRBD2	TRBJ2-1	CASSTERGRGEQFF	TGTGCCAGTAGTACGGAGCGGGGGCGTGGGGAGCAGTTCTTC
TRBV5-1	NA	NA	TRBJ2-3	CASSPGQWPADTQYF	TGCGCCAGCAGCCCAGGACAGTGGCCGGCAGATACGCAGTATTTT
TRBV4-1	NA	NA	TRBJ2-7	CASSQEGQVRHEQYF	TGCGCCAGCAGCCAAGAAGGTCAGGTGAGGCACGAGCAGTACTTC